Below, one T cell receptor (beta chain) is given with its context. Data came from immunoSEQ multiplex PCR; TCRdb stores just in-frame clones and leaves some out. The sample holds some 64,000 clones, about nine tenths seen once. The sample comes from a study of T cell changes during pregnancy in multiple sclerosis. This CDR3 spans 12 amino acids. V was trimmed by 2 bases and J by 8 bases, leaving 9 bases between them. The germline gives CDR1 MRHNA, CDR2 SNTAGT. This clonotype was obtained from a female donor in good health, enrolled as a control in a pregnancy study. The starting material was peripheral blood, obtained in the second trimester of pregnancy. The chain carries TRBV6-4 and TRBJ1-2; no firm D call. CDR3 bases: TGTGCCAGCAGTGACGAGGGTTGGGGCTACACCTTC. It is translated as CASSDEGWGYTF.